Sequencing of this T cell receptor beta chain was carried out in a study of OX40 agonist ivuxolimab in advanced cancers. Findings and limits, study-wide: Both CD4+ and CD8+ T cell populations in blood had undergone clonal expansion by week 6 at 0.1 to 3.0 mg/kg.

Details on this clone: Its target is not known.

Baseline, cycle 4 day 1, and cycle 7 day 1 were the blood sampling points. The CDR3 is 14 residues long. Germline loops: CDR1 SGHTA, CDR2 FQGNSA. V was clipped by 5 bases and J by 1 base; unmatched bases: 4. Sequencing was performed with immunoSEQ multiplex PCR; in TCRdb, only in-frame clones are kept and a portion is missing. The sample includes around 77,000 clones, about 73% seen only once; the top ten take about 5.7%. The chain employs TRBV7-2 and TRBJ1-1; TRBD1 matches 7 bases. The sample in question was CD4+ or CD8+ T cells sorted from blood, obtained in a trial of the OX40 agonist ivuxolimab. This TCR was recovered from an adult with an advanced solid tumor such as melanoma, head and neck, liver or kidney cancer. As DNA, the CDR3 is TGTGCCAGCAGCCTGAGGACAGGGAACACTGAAGCTTTCTTT. As protein: CASSLRTGNTEAFF.